This passage covers 10 T cell receptor beta chains from one sample sequenced in a study of T-cell memory formation after mild COVID-19. TCRdb passed the 5' RACE reads through MiXCR, listing each CDR3 protein once. The table records approximately 490,000 distinct CDR3 sequences, about 20% of them present only once. Sequencing was done on a sample of PBMCs or a T cell subset sorted from them (not recorded which). The receptors originated from an adult woman who had mild COVID-19 (a few samples of this study predate the infection). Cell type and time point are not known.

This sequence joins TRBV7-2 and TRBJ2-5; D remains ambiguous. The CDR3 sequence is 15 residues long. The V gene lost 1 base and the J gene lost 4 bases, with 13 bases spanning the gap. The V gene's germline CDR1 is SGHTA and CDR2 FQGNSA. The CDR3 DNA reads TGTGCCAGCAGCTTAGGATATAATAGTGGAGAGACCCAGTACTTC. Protein: CASSLGYNSGETQYF.

The chain combines TRBV7-6 with TRBJ1-6; D uncertain. Germline CDR1 SGHVS, CDR2 FNYEAQ. V was shortened by 1 base and J by 7 bases, with 8 bases between the two germline ends. The CDR3 loop spans 14 amino acids. For the CDR3, the DNA is TGTGCCAGCAGCTTAGTTGGCCGAAATTCACCCCTCCACTTT. Translated: CASSLVGRNSPLHF.

This clonotype was picked up a small number of times. The chain recombines TRBV24-1 with TRBJ2-2; tentatively, D is TRBD2 (5 bases). The CDR3 runs 16 residues. CDR1 is KGHDR and CDR2 is SFDVKD in the germline V gene. V was shortened by 9 bases and J by 6 bases, with 22 bases between the two germline ends. The CDR3 protein is CATGESSVGKAGELFF. The CDR3 nucleotides are TGTGCCACCGGGGAGTCATCGGTAGGGAAAGCCGGGGAGCTGTTTTTT.

This clonotype turned up a few times. This rearrangement joins TRBV9 to TRBJ2-5, with 9 nucleotides matching TRBD2. With V trimmed by 1 base and J by 5 bases, 6 bases remained unmatched. The CDR3 runs 15 residues. The germline V gene encodes CDR1 SGDLS and CDR2 YYNGEE. CDR3 sequence (DNA): TGTGCCAGCAGCGTATCCCCTAGCGGGACGGAGACCCAGTACTTC. It yields the protein CASSVSPSGTETQYF. Looking up the rest from reference TRBV9 and TRBJ2-5 gives the full variable domain: DSGVTQTPKHLITATGQRVTLRCSPRSGDLSVYWYQQSLDQGLQFLIQYYNGEERAKGNILERFSAQQFPDLHSELNLSSLELGDSALYFCASSVSPSGTETQYFGPGTRLLVL.

This chain links TRBV12-3 or TRBV12-4 with TRBJ1-5, with no clear D. Trimming shortened V by 8 bases and J by 3 bases, and 8 bases separated the two germline ends. This CDR3 has 12 residues. The CDR3 DNA follows: TGTGCCAGCGGACCTCACAATCAGCCCCAGCATTTT. Its translation: CASGPHNQPQHF.

The rearrangement links TRBV24-1 to TRBJ1-5, with D possibly TRBD1 on 6 matching bases. Trimming shortened V by 3 bases and J by 0 bases, and 8 bases separated the two germline ends. This CDR3 has 15 amino acids. CDR1 and CDR2 (germline): KGHDR, SFDVKD. For the CDR3, the DNA is TGTGCCACCAGTGATCGGGGGCATAGCAATCAGCCCCAGCATTTT. Protein product: CATSDRGHSNQPQHF.

V is TRBV11-2 and J is TRBJ2-1; D may be TRBD1 (6 bases). With 5 bases removed from V and 5 bases from J, the gap between germline ends came to 19 bases. Germline CDR1 is SGHAT and CDR2 is FQNNGV. CDR3 length equals 16 residues. The CDR3 DNA is TGTGCCAGCAGCACCCGACTCGGGACACATGACAATGAGCAGTTCTTC. It codes for CASSTRLGTHDNEQFF. The whole variable domain, remainder taken from reference TRBV11-2 and TRBJ2-1, is EAGVAQSPRYKIIEKRQSVAFWCNPISGHATLYWYQQILGQGPKLLIQFQNNGVVDDSQLPKDRFSAERLKGVDSTLKIQPAKLEDSAVYLCASSTRLGTHDNEQFFGPGTRLTVL.

The table lists this clonotype with a count of one. V and J are TRBV18 and TRBJ1-4, with TRBD1 matching over 8 bases. Looked up from germline, CDR1 is KGHSH and CDR2 is LQKENI. The CDR3 is 16 residues long. V shed 3 bases and J 1 base; nucleotides not matched to a gene: 4. The DNA for the CDR3 is TGTGCCAGCTCACCGATTGACAGGGGAACTAATGAAAAACTGTTTTTT. The encoded protein is CASSPIDRGTNEKLFF.

This clonotype was found a few times. The chain links TRBV6-2 or TRBV6-3 to TRBJ2-1, with 9 bases that match TRBD1. CDR1 and CDR2 (germline): MNHEY, SVGEGT. This CDR3 comprises 14 residues. V dropped 7 bases and J dropped 12; count of bases not matched to a gene: 13. The CDR3 DNA follows: TGTGCCAGCACCAACCGGGACAGGGAAGGTGGGCAGTTCTTC. Encoded protein: CASTNRDREGGQFF.

This clonotype was counted only a few times. The chain uses TRBV7-9 and TRBJ2-7; D is undetermined. Trimming pared 5 bases from V and 7 bases from J, leaving 9 bases between. The germline V gene has CDR1 SEHNR and CDR2 FQNEAQ (reference sequence). This CDR3 is 11 amino acids long. Here the CDR3 reads CASSLTLEQYF. The CDR3 nucleotides are TGTGCCAGCAGCCTGACATTGGAGCAGTACTTC.